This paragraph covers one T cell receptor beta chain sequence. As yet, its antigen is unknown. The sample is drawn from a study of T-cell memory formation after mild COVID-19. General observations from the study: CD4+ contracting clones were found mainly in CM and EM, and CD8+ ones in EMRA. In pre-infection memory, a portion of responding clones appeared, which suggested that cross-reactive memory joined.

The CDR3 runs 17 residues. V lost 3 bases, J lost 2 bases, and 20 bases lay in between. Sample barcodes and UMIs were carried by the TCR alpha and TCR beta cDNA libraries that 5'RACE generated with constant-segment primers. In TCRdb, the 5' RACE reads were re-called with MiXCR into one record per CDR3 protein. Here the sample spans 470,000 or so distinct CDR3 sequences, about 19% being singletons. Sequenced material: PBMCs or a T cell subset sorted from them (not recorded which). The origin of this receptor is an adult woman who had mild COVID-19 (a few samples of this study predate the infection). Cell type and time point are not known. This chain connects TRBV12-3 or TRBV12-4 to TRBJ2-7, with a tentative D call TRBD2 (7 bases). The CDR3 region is CASSLESWAGDTYEQYF. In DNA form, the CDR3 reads TGTGCCAGCAGTTTGGAGAGTTGGGCGGGGGACACCTACGAGCAGTACTTC.